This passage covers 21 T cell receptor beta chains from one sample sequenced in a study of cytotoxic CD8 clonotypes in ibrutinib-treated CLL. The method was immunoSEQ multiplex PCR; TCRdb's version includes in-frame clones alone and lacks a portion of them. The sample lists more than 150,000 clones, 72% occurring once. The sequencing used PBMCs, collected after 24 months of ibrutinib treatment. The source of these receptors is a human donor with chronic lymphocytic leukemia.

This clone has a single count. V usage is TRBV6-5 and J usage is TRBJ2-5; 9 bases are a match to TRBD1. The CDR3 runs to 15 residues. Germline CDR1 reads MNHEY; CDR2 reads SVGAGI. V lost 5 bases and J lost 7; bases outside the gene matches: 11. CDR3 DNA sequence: TGTGCCAGCAGTGCAACGGGGACAGGGAAGGTGACCCAGTACTTC. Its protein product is CASSATGTGKVTQYF.

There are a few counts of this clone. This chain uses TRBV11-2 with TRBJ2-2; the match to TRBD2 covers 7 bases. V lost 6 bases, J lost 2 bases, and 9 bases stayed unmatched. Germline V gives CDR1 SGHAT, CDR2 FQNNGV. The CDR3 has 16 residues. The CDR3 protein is CASRPFQRGNTGELFF. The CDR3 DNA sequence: TGTGCCAGCAGGCCATTTCAGCGGGGAAACACCGGGGAGCTGTTTTTT.

CDR3 residues: CASSQALQGETQYF. Here the CDR3 DNA reads TGCGCCAGCAGCCAAGCTTTACAGGGGGAGACCCAGTACTTC. This chain connects TRBV4-1 to TRBJ2-5, with 7 bases aligning to TRBD1. The V segment lost 1 base and the J segment 5 bases; nucleotides outside the gene matches: 4. The CDR3 is 14 amino acids. Germline V gene sequence: CDR1 MGHRA, CDR2 YSYEKL.

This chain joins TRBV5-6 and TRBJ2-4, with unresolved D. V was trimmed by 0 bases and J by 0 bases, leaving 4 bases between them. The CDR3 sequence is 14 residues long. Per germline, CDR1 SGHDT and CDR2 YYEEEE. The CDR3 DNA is TGTGCCAGCAGCTTGGGGTTAGCCAAAAACATTCAGTACTTC. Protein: CASSLGLAKNIQYF.

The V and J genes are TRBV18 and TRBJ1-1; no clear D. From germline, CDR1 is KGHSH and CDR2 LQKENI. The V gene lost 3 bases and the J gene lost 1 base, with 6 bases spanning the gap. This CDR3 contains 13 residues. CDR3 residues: CASSPVGNTEAFF. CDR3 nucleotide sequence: TGTGCCAGCTCACCCGTCGGGAACACTGAAGCTTTCTTT.

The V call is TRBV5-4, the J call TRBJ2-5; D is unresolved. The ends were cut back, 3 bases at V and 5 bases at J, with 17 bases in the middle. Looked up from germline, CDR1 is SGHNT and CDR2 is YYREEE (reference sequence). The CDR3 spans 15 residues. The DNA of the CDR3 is TGTGCCAGCAGCTCTAAACAGTCTTTAGGGGAGACCCAGTACTTC. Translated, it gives CASSSKQSLGETQYF.

CDR3 region: CATASGRAYEQYF. DNA for the CDR3: TGTGCCACCGCTAGCGGGAGGGCCTACGAGCAGTACTTC. The J gene is TRBJ2-7, the V gene TRBV2; 12 bases line up with TRBD2. J lost 2 bases, V lost 10 bases, and 3 bases had no gene match. The CDR3 has 13 residues. Germline V CDR1 and CDR2: SNHLY, FYNNEI.

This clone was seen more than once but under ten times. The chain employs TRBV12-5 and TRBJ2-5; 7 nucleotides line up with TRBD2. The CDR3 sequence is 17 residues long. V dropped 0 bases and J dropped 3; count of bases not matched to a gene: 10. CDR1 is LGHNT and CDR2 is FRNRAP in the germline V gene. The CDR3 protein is CASGLVRELGGEETQYF. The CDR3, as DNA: TGTGCTAGTGGTTTGGTACGAGAATTGGGAGGGGAAGAGACCCAGTACTTC. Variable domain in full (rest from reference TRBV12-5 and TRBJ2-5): DARVTQTPRHKVTEMGQEVTMRCQPILGHNTVFWYRQTMMQGLELLAYFRNRAPLDDSGMPKDRFSAEMPDATLATLKIQPSEPRDSAVYFCASGLVRELGGEETQYFGPGTRLLVL.

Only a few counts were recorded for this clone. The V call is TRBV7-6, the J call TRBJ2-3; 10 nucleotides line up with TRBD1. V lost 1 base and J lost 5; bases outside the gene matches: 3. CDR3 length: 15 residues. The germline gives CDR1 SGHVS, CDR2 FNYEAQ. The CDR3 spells CASSLVGTGVDTQYF. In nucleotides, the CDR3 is TGTGCCAGCAGCTTAGTCGGGACAGGGGTAGATACGCAGTATTTT.

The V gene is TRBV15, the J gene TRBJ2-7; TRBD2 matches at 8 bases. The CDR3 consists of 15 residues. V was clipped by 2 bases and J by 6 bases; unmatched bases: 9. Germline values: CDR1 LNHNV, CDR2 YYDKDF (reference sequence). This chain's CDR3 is CATSRIREGLVEQYF. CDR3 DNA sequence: TGTGCCACCAGCAGAATTCGGGAGGGCCTTGTCGAGCAGTACTTC.

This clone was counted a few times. The CDR3 sequence is CASSEAGGVKNIQYF. CDR3 in DNA: TGTGCCAGCAGTGAAGCGGGAGGGGTCAAAAACATTCAGTACTTC. J is TRBJ2-4 and V is TRBV6-1; 7 bases are shared with TRBD2. Germline values: CDR1 MNHNS, CDR2 SASEGT. This CDR3 is built from 15 residues. V was pared by 0 bases and J by 3 bases, with 2 bases of the junction left unmatched.

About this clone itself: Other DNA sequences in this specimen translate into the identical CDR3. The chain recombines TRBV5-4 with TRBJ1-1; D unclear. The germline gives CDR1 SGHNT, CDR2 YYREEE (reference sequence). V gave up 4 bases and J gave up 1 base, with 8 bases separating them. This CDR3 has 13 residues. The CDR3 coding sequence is TGTGCCAGCAGCCTCGGTCCGAACACTGAAGCTTTCTTT. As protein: CASSLGPNTEAFF.

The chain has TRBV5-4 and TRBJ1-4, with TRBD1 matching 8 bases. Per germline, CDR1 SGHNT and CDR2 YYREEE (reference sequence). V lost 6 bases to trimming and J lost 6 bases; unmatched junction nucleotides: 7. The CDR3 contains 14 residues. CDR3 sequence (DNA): TGTGCCAGCACGCGGACAGGGCCGGATGAAAAACTGTTTTTT. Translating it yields CASTRTGPDEKLFF.

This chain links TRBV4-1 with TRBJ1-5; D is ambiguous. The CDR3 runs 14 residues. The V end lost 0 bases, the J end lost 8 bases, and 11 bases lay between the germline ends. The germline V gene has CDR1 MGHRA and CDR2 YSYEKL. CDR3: CASSQDARAEPQHF. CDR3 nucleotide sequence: TGCGCCAGCAGCCAAGATGCTAGGGCTGAGCCCCAGCATTTT.

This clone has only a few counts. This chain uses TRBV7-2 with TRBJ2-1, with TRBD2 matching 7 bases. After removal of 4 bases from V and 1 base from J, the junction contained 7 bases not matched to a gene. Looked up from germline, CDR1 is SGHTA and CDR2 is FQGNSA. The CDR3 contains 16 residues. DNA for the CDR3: TGTGCCAGCAGCTCTCACGGCGGGAGTTCCTACAATGAGCAGTTCTTC. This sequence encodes CASSSHGGSSYNEQFF.

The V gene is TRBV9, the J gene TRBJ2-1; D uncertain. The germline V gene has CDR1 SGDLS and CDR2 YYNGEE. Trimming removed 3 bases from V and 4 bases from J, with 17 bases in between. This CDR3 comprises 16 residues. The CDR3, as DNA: TGTGCCAGCAGCGGGGGATCTACCAGGATATACAATGAGCAGTTCTTC. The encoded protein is CASSGGSTRIYNEQFF.

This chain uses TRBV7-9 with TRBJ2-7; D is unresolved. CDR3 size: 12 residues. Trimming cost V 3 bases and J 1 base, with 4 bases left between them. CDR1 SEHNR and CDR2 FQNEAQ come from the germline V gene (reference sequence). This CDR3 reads CASSFSSYEQYF. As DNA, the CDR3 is TGTGCCAGCAGCTTTTCGTCCTACGAGCAGTACTTC.

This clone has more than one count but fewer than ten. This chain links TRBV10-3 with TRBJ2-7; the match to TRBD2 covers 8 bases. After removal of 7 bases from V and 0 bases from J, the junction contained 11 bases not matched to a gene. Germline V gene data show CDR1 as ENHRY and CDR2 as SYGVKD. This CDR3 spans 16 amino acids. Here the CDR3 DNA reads TGTGCCATCAAAAGGACTAGCAGTACGAGCTCCTACGAGCAGTACTTC. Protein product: CAIKRTSSTSSYEQYF.

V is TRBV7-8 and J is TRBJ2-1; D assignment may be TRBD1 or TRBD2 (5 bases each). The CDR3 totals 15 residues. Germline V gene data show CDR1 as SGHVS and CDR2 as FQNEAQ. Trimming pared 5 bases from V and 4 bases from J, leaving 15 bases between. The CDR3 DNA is TGTGCCAGCAGCGCAAAGGGGACGGTGTACAATGAGCAGTTCTTC. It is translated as CASSAKGTVYNEQFF.

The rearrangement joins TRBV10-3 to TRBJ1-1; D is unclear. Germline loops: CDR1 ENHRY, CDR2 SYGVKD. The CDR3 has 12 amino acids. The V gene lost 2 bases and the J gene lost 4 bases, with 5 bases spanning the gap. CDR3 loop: CAISERGTEAFF. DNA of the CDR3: TGTGCCATCAGTGAGCGGGGCACTGAAGCTTTCTTT.

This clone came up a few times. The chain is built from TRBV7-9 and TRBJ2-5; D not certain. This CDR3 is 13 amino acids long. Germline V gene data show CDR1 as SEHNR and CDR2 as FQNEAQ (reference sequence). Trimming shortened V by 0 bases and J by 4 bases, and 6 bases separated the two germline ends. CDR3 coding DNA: TGTGCCAGCAGCTTAGCGGGCGGAGAGACCCAGTACTTC. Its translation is CASSLAGGETQYF.